This T cell receptor beta chain was sequenced for a study of blood T cell repertoires in COVID-19. Study-wide background: PBMCs, B-cell-depleted T cells, or T cells were the source of the cDNA or gDNA that made up the material.

Original data processing: Estimated nucleated cell counts came from reference gene primer amplification. TCRdb's copy holds only in-frame clones and misses some; the assay was immunoSEQ multiplex PCR. The V and J calls and the clone size are those of that table, but D and trimming were determined from the DNA. The sample carries 190,000 or so clones, approximately 85% recorded once. The TCR was taken from a woman of 80 years or more with acute or convalescent COVID-19. Sequencing input: peripheral blood.

CDR3: CASSSPTWEQFF. CDR3 nucleotides: TGTGCCAGCAGCTCCCCTACTTGGGAGCAGTTCTTC. The rearrangement joins TRBV5-5 to TRBJ2-1; no definite D call. Germline V gene sequence: CDR1 SGHKS, CDR2 YYEKEE (reference sequence). Trimming took off 3 bases at V and 10 bases at J, with 11 bases between the two ends. This CDR3 has 12 residues. Combining the CDR3 with reference TRBV5-5 and TRBJ2-1 gives the whole variable domain DAGVTQSPTHLIKTRGQQVTLRCSPISGHKSVSWYQQVLGQGPQFIFQYYEKEERGRGNFPDRFSARQFPNYSSELNVNALLLGDSALYLCASSSPTWEQFFGPGTRLTVL.